Sequencing of this T cell receptor (beta chain) was carried out in a study of T cell responses to AZD1222 COVID-19 vaccine (dated by TCRdb to the early 2020s). Looking at the study overall: AZD1222 recipients with second doses at about 4 weeks or about 12 weeks were pooled, because spike-specific TCR depth and breadth did not differ between schedules. A total of 233 trial participants underwent TCR sequencing, of whom 207 received two doses of AZD1222 and about 25 received two doses of the MenACWY control vaccine. Trial participants were enrolled by age into 18-55, 56-69 and 70-plus year subgroups, with around 150, 28 and 57 TCR-sequenced participants respectively.

Turning to this clone: No antigen is known for it. No qualities accompany the bases; no much larger clone lies one base away.

The sample's time point label, decoded: baseline before first vaccination. Samples from vaccinated people were obtained from the UK trials COV001 and COV002, which included a single-blind randomized controlled phase 2/3 trial of AZD1222 (ChAdOx1 nCoV-19) in healthy adults. For TCRbeta chain sequencing, PBMC samples from trial participants were taken at day 0 and at day 28 after the second dose. What the authors observed across the whole study: Reportedly, close to half of the unique spike-specific TCRs recognized epitopes lying outside the regions that are mutated in the B.1.351 and B.1.1.7 variants. Conclusions about previously exposed vaccinees are limited because only five to seven AZD1222 recipients were SARS-CoV-2 seropositive at baseline. Participants were mostly white British, with more females than males. The authors suggested clonal diversity may have been underestimated. A significant rise in spike-specific TCR breadth and depth was observed after two AZD1222 doses relative to day 0 and relative to MenACWY recipients. In the small 56-69-year group, the increase in depth fell short of significance, most likely because of low power. The whole spike protein was spanned by vaccine-associated CD4 TCRs, and dominant responses were seen in regions 160-218 and 743-854. Because no samples from the day 14 peak response were available, repertoires could be characterized only after the peak T cell response.

The CDR3 regions of human TCRbeta chains were analyzed by immunosequencing. Regarding the original processing steps: Repertoire TCRs were matched against a reference library of SARS-CoV-2-specific TCRs generated with the MIRA antigen-specificity platform. Breadth meant the fraction of unique TCRs that were SARS-CoV-2-associated, whereas depth meant the fraction of total T cells that were SARS-CoV-2-associated. Each spike-specific TCR was assigned to its reactive spike region and to a CD4 or CD8 class using the MIRA data. Log10-transformed breadth and depth values were compared by one-way ANOVA with Sidak's multiple comparisons tests. TCRdb limited this immuneACCESS table to in-frame rearrangements with V and J called. A share of clones is missing; checked studies link under half to unresolved V genes, and the rest is unexplained. V and J calls and clone size follow that table, whereas D and trimming were derived from the DNA. In this sample the table shows some 140,000 clones, roughly 90% of which occur a single time. The top ten clonotypes cover just over 5.5% of the sample.

The germline V gene yields MNHEY for CDR1 and SVGEGT for CDR2. The CDR3 covers 16 residues, taking in both the cysteine and the phenylalanine. The read is trimmed to its CDR3 DNA, 48 bases read in frame from base 1. V is trimmed back by 5 bases and J by 5 bases, and the junction contains 7 bases that no gene match accounts for. The sample in question was peripheral blood, obtained on day 0 of AZD1222 vaccination. The chain uses TRBV6-2 or TRBV6-3 and TRBJ2-5; 14 bases in the middle match TRBD2. This receptor was obtained from an adult in good health. The CDR3 protein is CASSATSGRAQETQYF. The sequence in DNA is TGTGCCAGCAGTGCGACTAGCGGGAGGGCCCAGGAGACCCAGTACTTC.